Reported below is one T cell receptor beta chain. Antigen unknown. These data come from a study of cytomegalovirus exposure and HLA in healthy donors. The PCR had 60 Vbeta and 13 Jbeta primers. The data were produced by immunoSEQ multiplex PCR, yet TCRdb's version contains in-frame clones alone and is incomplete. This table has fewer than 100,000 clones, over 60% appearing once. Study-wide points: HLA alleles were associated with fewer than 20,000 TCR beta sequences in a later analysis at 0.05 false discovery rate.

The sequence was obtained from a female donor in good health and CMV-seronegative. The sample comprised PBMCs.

The CDR3 DNA reads TGTGCCAGCAGTGGACGGACTAACTCCTACGAGCAGTACTTC. This sequence encodes CASSGRTNSYEQYF. The V and J genes are TRBV2 and TRBJ2-7; tentative D call: TRBD2 (6 bases). From germline, CDR1 is SNHLY and CDR2 FYNNEI. V was pared by 4 bases and J by 0 bases, with 10 bases between. There are 14 residues in the CDR3. The whole variable domain, filled in from reference TRBV2 and TRBJ2-7, reads EPEVTQTPSHQVTQMGQEVILRCVPISNHLYFYWYRQILGQKVEFLVSFYNNEISEKSEIFDDQFSVERPDGSNFTLKIRSTKLEDSAMYFCASSGRTNSYEQYFGPGTRLTVT.